The 22 T cell receptor beta chains listed next were all sequenced from one sample in a study of blood T cell repertoires in COVID-19. TCRdb's copy holds only in-frame clones and misses some; the assay was immunoSEQ multiplex PCR. This sample has roughly 230,000 clones, with roughly four fifths found just once. The sequencing input was peripheral blood. These receptors all stem from a woman aged 50 to 60 with acute or convalescent COVID-19.

The chain couples TRBV7-8 to TRBJ1-1; D gene unclear. V lost 8 bases, J lost 0 bases, and 16 bases lay in between. Germline V gene data show CDR1 as SGHVS and CDR2 as FQNEAQ. The length of the CDR3 is 15 residues. The CDR3: CASGGIHDMNTEAFF. The CDR3 DNA reads TGTGCCAGCGGCGGGATCCACGACATGAACACTGAAGCTTTCTTT.

This chain links TRBV10-3 with TRBJ2-5; TRBD1 agrees at 8 bases. The germline V gene encodes CDR1 ENHRY and CDR2 SYGVKD. V trimming: 4 bases; J trimming: 5 bases; junction bases outside the gene matches: 12. The CDR3 runs to 16 residues. In DNA form, the CDR3 reads TGTGCCATCAGTGGAGGGATTGGACAGGGTTTGGAGACCCAGTACTTC. Translation gives CAISGGIGQGLETQYF.

The chain links TRBV28 to TRBJ2-7; 9 bases are a match to TRBD1. V lost 3 bases, J lost 4 bases, and 19 bases stayed unmatched. The CDR3 contains 19 residues. The V gene's germline CDR1 is MDHEN and CDR2 SYDVKM. The CDR3: CASSFRPGQGEFRAYEQYF. The CDR3 coding sequence is TGTGCCAGCAGTTTTAGGCCGGGACAGGGAGAGTTTAGGGCTTACGAGCAGTACTTC.

This clone showed up just a few times. The chain carries TRBV3-1 (or the pseudogene TRBV3-2) and TRBJ2-7; the D gene is possibly TRBD1 (6 bases). V shed 3 bases and J shed 9 bases, with 12 bases lying between them. Germline-derived CDR1 and CDR2 are LGHDT and YNNKEL (reference sequence). The CDR3 length is 12 residues. CDR3 coding DNA: TGTGCCAGCAGCCACAGGGGAGCCGGGCAGTACTTC. This gives the protein CASSHRGAGQYF.

In this sample, this clone turned up once. CDR3 DNA: TGTGCCTGGGAACCCGGACAGCCGGACGGTGAAAAACTGTTTTTT. It yields the protein CAWEPGQPDGEKLFF. The chain recombines TRBV30 with TRBJ1-4; possible D gene TRBD1, 6 bases. Germline CDR1 is GTSNPN and CDR2 is SVGIG (reference sequence). V lost 5 bases and J 7 bases, leaving 20 bases between the germline ends. The CDR3 extends over 15 amino acids.

This chain connects TRBV9 to TRBJ1-2; 8 nucleotides agree with TRBD1. The V and J ends lost 4 bases and 7 bases, in that order; junction bases with no gene match: 9. The CDR3 is 14 amino acids. CDR1 SGDLS and CDR2 YYNGEE come from the germline V gene. The CDR3 protein is CASSPGGQGGGYTF. The CDR3 region has the DNA TGTGCCAGCAGCCCAGGGGGCCAGGGTGGTGGCTACACCTTC.

The V call is TRBV7-2, the J call TRBJ2-7; D is perhaps TRBD2 (5 bases). The CDR3 is made up of 15 amino acids. CDR1 and CDR2 (germline): SGHTA, FQGNSA. V lost 3 bases, J lost 1 base, and 13 bases lay in between. CDR3 sequence reads: CASSFVGSESYEQYF. The CDR3 nucleotides read TGTGCCAGCAGCTTTGTGGGGAGCGAGTCCTACGAGCAGTACTTC. Supplemented by reference TRBV7-2 and TRBJ2-7, the full variable domain reads GAGVSQSPSNKVTEKGKDVELRCDPISGHTALYWYRQSLGQGLEFLIYFQGNSAPDKSGLPSDRFSAERTGGSVSTLTIQRTQQEDSAVYLCASSFVGSESYEQYFGPGTRLTVT.

This clone was counted a few times. The gene calls are TRBV14 and TRBJ1-6, with D possibly being TRBD1 (6 bases). From germline, CDR1 is SGHDN and CDR2 FVKESK. The CDR3 length is 13 residues. V was cut by 2 bases and J by 8 bases, with 7 bases left in between. CDR3 sequence (DNA): TGTGCCAGCAGCCAACGACAGGATTCACCCCTCCACTTT. Translated: CASSQRQDSPLHF. The full variable domain, rest sourced from reference TRBV14 and TRBJ1-6, is EAGVTQFPSHSVIEKGQTVTLRCDPISGHDNLYWYRRVMGKEIKFLLHFVKESKQDESGMPNNRFLAERTGGTYSTLKVQPAELEDSGVYFCASSQRQDSPLHFGNGTRLTVT.

The chain links TRBV5-4 to TRBJ2-3; D not certain. Germline lookup yields CDR1 SGHNT and CDR2 YYREEE (reference sequence). The ends were cut back, 5 bases at V and 6 bases at J, with 10 bases in the middle. The CDR3 spans 12 residues. In DNA form, the CDR3 reads TGTGCCAGCAGTTATGGGCCGGATACGCAGTATTTT. This sequence encodes CASSYGPDTQYF.

This chain connects TRBV27 to TRBJ1-2; 7 bases match TRBD1. With V trimmed by 7 bases and J by 5 bases, 10 bases remained unmatched. Germline V gene data show CDR1 as MNHEY and CDR2 as SMNVEV (reference sequence). This CDR3 contains 14 residues. CDR3 nucleotides: TGTGCCAGCACCACCAGACAGGGTGATTATGGCTACACCTTC. Translated, it gives CASTTRQGDYGYTF.

The chain uses TRBV5-6 and TRBJ1-5; D is unclear. Trimming stripped 4 bases from V and 0 bases from J, with 8 bases between. Per the germline V gene, CDR1 is SGHDT and CDR2 is YYEEEE. The length of the CDR3 is 14 residues. CDR3 sequence reads: CASSQLSSNQPQHF. The CDR3 DNA sequence: TGTGCCAGCAGCCAGTTATCTAGCAATCAGCCCCAGCATTTT.

CDR3 loop: CASRDRGSSGNTIYF. The CDR3 DNA follows: TGTGCCAGCCGGGACAGGGGGAGCTCTGGAAACACCATATATTTT. This sequence joins TRBV28 and TRBJ1-3; 11 bases map to TRBD1. This CDR3 region has 15 residues. Trimming cost V 8 bases and J 0 bases; bases outside gene matches: 3. Germline values: CDR1 MDHEN, CDR2 SYDVKM.

The chain links TRBV7-9 to TRBJ2-7; 10 bases agree with TRBD2. This CDR3 is 16 amino acids long. Germline V lookup: CDR1 SEHNR, CDR2 FQNEAQ (reference sequence). The ends lost 5 bases at V and 0 bases at J; junction bases unmatched: 7. The CDR3 here is CASSLGTSEISYEQYF. The CDR3 region has the DNA TGTGCCAGCAGCCTTGGGACTAGCGAGATCTCCTACGAGCAGTACTTC.

V usage is TRBV7-9 and J usage is TRBJ1-6; 7 bases agree with TRBD1. V was pared by 6 bases and J by 9 bases, with 8 bases of the junction left unmatched. This CDR3 has 14 amino acids. Looked up from germline, CDR1 is SEHNR and CDR2 is FQNEAQ (reference sequence). CDR3 residues: CASRSGTAASPLHF. For the CDR3, the DNA is TGTGCCAGCAGATCCGGGACAGCGGCTTCACCCCTCCACTTT.

The chain carries TRBV16 and TRBJ2-4; D gene unclear. CDR1 KGHSY and CDR2 FQNENV come from the germline V gene. V was pared by 4 bases and J by 6 bases, with 10 bases between. The length of the CDR3 is 13 residues. DNA of the CDR3: TGTGCCAGCAGCCCTCGGTACCCAAACATTCAGTACTTC. It encodes CASSPRYPNIQYF.

The chain recombines TRBV5-4 with TRBJ2-7; 7 bases align to TRBD1. The CDR3 length is 14 residues. The germline V gene has CDR1 SGHNT and CDR2 YYREEE (reference sequence). V shed 4 bases and J 2 bases; nucleotides not matched to a gene: 6. The CDR3 nucleotides read TGTGCCAGCAGCACGACAGGGTCCCCCTACGAGCAGTACTTC. Translated: CASSTTGSPYEQYF.

The J gene is TRBJ1-2, the V gene TRBV5-4; 9 positions agree with TRBD1. This CDR3 is 14 amino acids long. V was pared by 4 bases and J by 6 bases, with 7 bases of the junction left unmatched. Germline CDR1 SGHNT, CDR2 YYREEE (reference sequence). The CDR3 loop is CASSDYRGLDGYTF. Written as DNA, the CDR3 is TGTGCCAGCAGCGACTACAGGGGGCTGGATGGCTACACCTTC.

V is TRBV19 and J is TRBJ2-6, with a tentative D call TRBD1 (5 bases). This CDR3 spans 15 amino acids. In germline, CDR1 is LNHDA, CDR2 SQIVND (reference sequence). V was pared by 5 bases and J by 0 bases, with 8 bases between. Here the CDR3 reads CASSGQGSGANVLTF. In DNA form, the CDR3 reads TGTGCCAGTAGTGGGCAGGGCTCTGGGGCCAACGTCCTGACTTTC.

The CDR3 DNA follows: TGTGCCAGCAGTGGGGGAGGGCGAGGCACAGATACGCAGTATTTT. It is translated as CASSGGGRGTDTQYF. This chain uses TRBV2 with TRBJ2-3; 7 bases map to TRBD2. Germline V gene lookup returns CDR1 SNHLY and CDR2 FYNNEI. Losses at the gene ends were 4 bases for V and 1 base for J; bases not matched to a gene: 5. This CDR3 is 15 amino acids long.

This chain uses TRBV28 with TRBJ1-4; the D is unclear. Germline CDR1 MDHEN, CDR2 SYDVKM. CDR3 length: 17 residues. Trimming took 5 bases from V and 3 from J, leaving 19 bases between them. The CDR3 DNA reads as TGTGCCAGCAGTCCGCCAAGCCTCACCCGCTCTAATGAAAAACTGTTTTTT. This sequence encodes CASSPPSLTRSNEKLFF.

This clone was found once. V usage is TRBV28 and J usage is TRBJ1-2; D remains unclear. Germline loops: CDR1 MDHEN, CDR2 SYDVKM. Trimming took off 2 bases at V and 4 bases at J, with 8 bases between the two ends. The CDR3 loop spans 13 amino acids. The CDR3 DNA sequence: TGTGCCAGCAGTTTAATCAGTTCCTATGGCTACACCTTC. Its protein is CASSLISSYGYTF.

In DNA, the CDR3 is TGTGCCAGCAGGTTGGCCCCACAGGGGGGTCACGAGCAGTACTTC. Translated: CASRLAPQGGHEQYF. J is TRBJ2-7 and V is TRBV28; 8 nucleotides match TRBD1. Losses at the gene ends were 6 bases for V and 5 bases for J; bases not matched to a gene: 12. The germline V gene has CDR1 MDHEN and CDR2 SYDVKM. The CDR3 extends over 15 amino acids.